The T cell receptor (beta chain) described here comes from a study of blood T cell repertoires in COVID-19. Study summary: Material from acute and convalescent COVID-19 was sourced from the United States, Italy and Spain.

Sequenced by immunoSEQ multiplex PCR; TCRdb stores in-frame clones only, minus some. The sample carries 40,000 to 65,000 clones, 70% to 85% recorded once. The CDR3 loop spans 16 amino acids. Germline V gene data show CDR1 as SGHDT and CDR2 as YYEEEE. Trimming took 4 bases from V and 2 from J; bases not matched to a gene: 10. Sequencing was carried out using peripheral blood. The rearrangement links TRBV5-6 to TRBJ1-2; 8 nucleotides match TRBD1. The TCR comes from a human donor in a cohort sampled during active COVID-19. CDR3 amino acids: CASSTPRTGKNYGYTF. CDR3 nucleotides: TGTGCCAGCAGCACCCCTCGGACAGGGAAAAACTATGGCTACACCTTC.